These 21 T cell receptor beta chains were sequenced from one sample in a study of identical twins. From the 5' RACE reads, TCRdb called clonotypes with MiXCR, one entry per CDR3 protein. The sample records 750,000 to 950,000 distinct CDR3 sequences, more than 9% being singletons. The sample was also reused in another study, on yellow fever vaccine responses in identical twins.

The sample consisted of PBMCs. These receptor sequences come from a woman between 18 and 30 years old in good health.

This chain links TRBV20-1 with TRBJ2-7, with 7 bases lining up with TRBD2. The V and J ends lost 5 bases and 2 bases, in that order; junction bases with no gene match: 6. The CDR3 has 13 residues. Germline CDR1 is DFQATT and CDR2 is SNEGSKA (reference sequence). The CDR3 DNA is TGCAGTGCTGGGGAGGGGCCGCCCTACGAGCAGTACGTC. This gives the protein CSAGEGPPYEQYV.

The chain combines TRBV20-1 with TRBJ1-2; 9 nucleotides agree with TRBD1. This CDR3 comprises 14 residues. The germline V gene has CDR1 DFQATT and CDR2 SNEGSKA (reference sequence). After removal of 6 bases from V and 2 bases from J, the junction contained 7 bases not matched to a gene. The CDR3 loop reads CSANKGTGNYGYTF. The CDR3 nucleotides are TGCAGTGCCAACAAAGGGACAGGGAACTATGGCTACACCTTC.

This clonotype has a handful of counts. The chain recombines TRBV15 with TRBJ2-1, with TRBD2 matching over 11 bases. The J segment lost 2 bases and the V segment lost 5 bases, leaving 5 bases of the junction unmatched. The CDR3 spans 16 residues. Germline lookup yields CDR1 LNHNV and CDR2 YYDKDF (reference sequence). The CDR3 DNA follows: TGTGCCACCAGCGGGAGACTAGCGGGAACCTACAATGAGCAGTTCTTC. This codes for CATSGRLAGTYNEQFF. The full variable domain, its missing parts supplied by reference TRBV15 and TRBJ2-1, is DAMVIQNPRYQVTQFGKPVTLSCSQTLNHNVMYWYQQKSSQAPKLLFHYYDKDFNNEADTPDNFQSRRPNTSFCFLDIRSPGLGDTAMYLCATSGRLAGTYNEQFFGPGTRLTVL.

This clonotype was seen only a few times. The chain employs TRBV6-1 and TRBJ1-1; no reliable D call. Trimming pared 2 bases from V and 4 bases from J, leaving 14 bases between. Per the germline V gene, CDR1 is MNHNS and CDR2 is SASEGT. CDR3 length equals 15 residues. In DNA form, the CDR3 reads TGTGCCAGCAGTGAACCGGGAAATTGGGGCACTGAAGCTTTCTTT. Translation: CASSEPGNWGTEAFF.

V usage is TRBV12-3 or TRBV12-4 and J usage is TRBJ2-1; 7 nucleotides line up with TRBD2. The V gene end was trimmed by 5 bases and the J gene end by 2 bases; junction bases not matched to a gene: 9. CDR3 length equals 16 residues. The CDR3 bases are TGTGCCAGCAGTCCCAGCGGGGTCGTCACCTACAATGAGCAGTTCTTC. As protein: CASSPSGVVTYNEQFF.

V and J are TRBV28 and TRBJ1-5; TRBD1 matches 8 bases. Germline V gene sequence: CDR1 MDHEN, CDR2 SYDVKM. There are 17 residues in the CDR3. V gave up 6 bases and J gave up 1 base; unmatched junction bases: 11. The CDR3 sequence: CASSRTKTGGSNQPQHF. CDR3 nucleotides: TGTGCCAGCAGCCGAACCAAAACAGGGGGGAGCAATCAGCCCCAGCATTTT. Full variable domain (outside the CDR3, taken from reference TRBV28 and TRBJ1-5): DVKVTQSSRYLVKRTGEKVFLECVQDMDHENMFWYRQDPGLGLRLIYFSYDVKMKEKGDIPEGYSVSREKKERFSLILESASTNQTSMYLCASSRTKTGGSNQPQHFGDGTRLSIL.

V and J are TRBV3-1 and TRBJ2-4; perhaps D is TRBD1 or TRBD2 (6 bases each). Trimming cost V 4 bases and J 0 bases, with 13 bases left between them. The CDR3 length is 16 residues. Germline-derived CDR1 and CDR2 are LGHDT and YNNKEL (reference sequence). The CDR3 is CASSLAGQLAKNIQYF. The CDR3 bases are TGTGCCAGCAGCCTGGCGGGACAACTAGCCAAAAACATTCAGTACTTC.

The gene calls are TRBV5-1 and TRBJ2-2; D gene uncertain. Germline CDR1 and CDR2: SGHRS and YFSETQ. The CDR3 extends over 14 amino acids. V was cut by 2 bases and J by 6 bases, with 11 bases left in between. CDR3 bases: TGCGCCAGCAGCTTAGGAGAAGGCGCCGGGGAGCTGTTTTTT. Translation: CASSLGEGAGELFF.

This clonotype has more than one count but fewer than ten. This rearrangement joins TRBV9 to TRBJ2-7; D tentatively fits TRBD1 or TRBD2 (5 bases each). The CDR3 sequence is 16 residues long. Trimming pared 4 bases from V and 4 bases from J, leaving 21 bases between. CDR1 is SGDLS and CDR2 is YYNGEE in the germline V gene. The CDR3 sequence is CASSLEGFENLYEQYF. The CDR3 coding sequence is TGTGCCAGCAGCCTTGAGGGGTTCGAGAACCTTTACGAGCAGTACTTC.

This clonotype was counted between two and nine times. The rearrangement links TRBV6-1 to TRBJ2-7; 7 positions agree with TRBD2. This CDR3 has 13 residues. Trimming cost V 6 bases and J 2 bases; bases outside gene matches: 4. Looked up from germline, CDR1 is MNHNS and CDR2 is SASEGT. The CDR3 sequence is CASRWRETYEQYF. Here the CDR3 DNA reads TGTGCCAGCAGGTGGCGGGAGACCTACGAGCAGTACTTC.

In its sample, this clonotype was seen a few times. The chain uses TRBV20-1 and TRBJ2-3; D remains ambiguous. The CDR3 contains 13 residues. V lost 4 bases, J lost 0 bases, and 8 bases lay in between. CDR1 and CDR2 (germline): DFQATT, SNEGSKA (reference sequence). CDR3 loop: CSATSLSTDTQYF. CDR3 nucleotides: TGCAGTGCTACCAGTCTGAGCACAGATACGCAGTATTTT.

V and J are TRBV5-1 and TRBJ2-1; 9 bases match TRBD1. This CDR3 contains 17 residues. Germline V gene lookup returns CDR1 SGHRS and CDR2 YFSETQ. V was pared by 1 base and J by 0 bases, with 5 bases of the junction left unmatched. The CDR3 DNA reads TGCGCCAGCAGCTTGTTATGGGACAGGGACTCCTACAATGAGCAGTTCTTC. The encoded protein is CASSLLWDRDSYNEQFF.

This clonotype was seen a handful of times. The chain uses TRBV15 and TRBJ1-2, with D possibly being TRBD1 (6 bases). Trimming stripped 6 bases from V and 6 bases from J, with 23 bases between. This CDR3 is 16 amino acids long. Germline V lookup: CDR1 LNHNV, CDR2 YYDKDF (reference sequence). CDR3 bases: TGTGCCACCAGACGGTTAGGGGGGGGTATCTTTAATGGCTACACCTTC. Amino acid sequence: CATRRLGGGIFNGYTF.

The chain recombines TRBV18 with TRBJ2-2; TRBD2 agrees at 9 bases. Trimming removed 3 bases from V and 4 bases from J; junction bases left unmatched: 6. The CDR3 loop spans 16 amino acids. Germline loops: CDR1 KGHSH, CDR2 LQKENI. The CDR3 spells CASSPLSGRGTGELFF. The CDR3 DNA reads as TGTGCCAGCTCACCCCTTAGCGGGAGAGGCACCGGGGAGCTGTTTTTT.

V usage is TRBV7-2 and J usage is TRBJ2-3, with D possibly matching TRBD2 (7 bases). The V and J ends lost 2 bases and 5 bases respectively, with 17 bases between them. The CDR3 is 16 residues long. Germline V gene lookup returns CDR1 SGHTA and CDR2 FQGNSA. The CDR3 loop is CASSLWGGGREDTQYF. The CDR3 nucleotides are TGTGCCAGCAGCTTATGGGGGGGGGGCCGGGAAGATACGCAGTATTTT.

J is TRBJ2-5 and V is TRBV12-3 or TRBV12-4; perhaps TRBD1 as D (6 bases). CDR3 size: 15 residues. Trimming took 6 bases from V and 5 from J, leaving 19 bases between them. As DNA, the CDR3 is TGTGCCAGCAGGTTGACAGGTAGTCGGTCGGAGACCCAGTACTTC. It translates to CASRLTGSRSETQYF.

CDR3 in DNA: TGTGCCAGCAGCCCGAACTTATACTACGAGCAGTACGTC. It encodes CASSPNLYYEQYV. V and J are TRBV5-5 and TRBJ2-7; D remains unclear. CDR1 is SGHKS and CDR2 is YYEKEE in the germline V gene (reference sequence). Trimming left V 4 bases short and J 3 bases short, with 11 bases between. This CDR3 comprises 13 residues.

This clonotype appeared a few times. The chain links TRBV7-9 to TRBJ2-5, with TRBD2 matching over 11 bases. The V and J ends lost 9 bases and 2 bases, in that order; junction bases with no gene match: 11. Germline loops: CDR1 SEHNR, CDR2 FQNEAQ (reference sequence). The CDR3 has 16 residues. For the CDR3, the DNA is TGTGCCAGTACTAAGTCGGGACTAGCGGCTCAAGAGACCCAGTACTTC. Translating gives CASTKSGLAAQETQYF.

This clonotype was seen more than once but under ten times. The chain is built from TRBV3-1 and TRBJ2-5; D might be TRBD1 or TRBD2, each matching 5 bases. CDR3 size: 15 residues. Trimming stripped 3 bases from V and 1 base from J, with 12 bases between. Germline V gene data show CDR1 as LGHDT and CDR2 as YNNKEL (reference sequence). The CDR3 reads CASSHPGRRQETQYF. The CDR3 DNA reads as TGTGCCAGCAGCCACCCGGGACGGCGCCAAGAGACCCAGTACTTC.

The chain has TRBV4-2 and TRBJ1-1, with D maybe TRBD1 (6 bases). With 4 bases removed from V and 3 bases from J, the gap between germline ends came to 15 bases. The germline CDR1 and CDR2 sequences are LGHNA and YNFKEQ. CDR3 length equals 15 residues. CDR3 in amino acids: CASSPTLDRYTEAFF. CDR3 nucleotides: TGTGCCAGCAGCCCCACTCTTGACAGGTACACTGAAGCTTTCTTT.

This clonotype was seen only a few times. This chain uses TRBV3-1 with TRBJ2-6, with D hard to call. This CDR3 comprises 16 residues. The V end was cut by 2 bases, the J end by 0 bases, with 8 bases between. Germline V gene sequence: CDR1 LGHDT, CDR2 YNNKEL (reference sequence). CDR3 nucleotide sequence: TGTGCCAGCAGCCAATCCCCCGGCTCTGGGGCCAACGTCCTGACTTTC. Its protein is CASSQSPGSGANVLTF.